The next 3 T cell receptor beta chains were all read from a single sample in a study of cytomegalovirus exposure and HLA in healthy donors (dated by TCRdb to about 2017). To prepare the library, the immunoSEQ multiplex PCR assay was applied. A mixture of 60 forward primers for TCR Vbeta segments and 13 reverse primers for TCR Jbeta segments was used in the multiplex PCR. TCRdb re-hosts the immuneACCESS table, in-frame sequences only. Its copies lack some clones; in the studies checked, an unresolved V gene accounts for under half of them, and the cause for the rest is not known. Across this sample there are approximately 110,000 clones, with around 70% seen only once. Jointly, the top ten make up roughly 8.2% of the sample. The sample taken for sequencing was PBMCs. The receptor set was obtained from a woman in her thirties or forties in good health and CMV-seropositive.

This clone came up a few times. This rearrangement joins TRBV2 to TRBJ1-1; D unclear. The CDR3 is 19 residues long. Trimming shortened V by 2 bases and J by 3 bases, and 25 bases separated the two germline ends. CDR1 SNHLY and CDR2 FYNNEI come from the germline V gene. CDR3 nucleotides: TGTGCCAGCAGTGAAACGAGGGTCAGTGGGTTCGAGTTTGACACTGAAGCTTTCTTT. It codes for CASSETRVSGFEFDTEAFF. Using reference TRBV2 and TRBJ1-1 for the parts outside the CDR3, the full variable domain is EPEVTQTPSHQVTQMGQEVILRCVPISNHLYFYWYRQILGQKVEFLVSFYNNEISEKSEIFDDQFSVERPDGSNFTLKIRSTKLEDSAMYFCASSETRVSGFEFDTEAFFGQGTRLTVV.

The V call is TRBV5-1, the J call TRBJ2-1; 11 bases are a match to TRBD2. V dropped 0 bases and J dropped 4; count of bases not matched to a gene: 0. Germline-derived CDR1 and CDR2 are SGHRS and YFSETQ. The CDR3 runs to 15 residues. The CDR3 loop reads CASSLASGGYNEQFF. In DNA form, the CDR3 reads TGCGCCAGCAGCTTGGCTAGCGGGGGGTACAATGAGCAGTTCTTC.

CDR3 nucleotide sequence: TGTGCCAGCAGCCACCAGGGGCCGGGCAGCAATCAGCCCCAGCATTTT. Its translation is CASSHQGPGSNQPQHF. The chain uses TRBV7-9 and TRBJ1-5, with D perhaps matching TRBD1 (6 bases). V dropped 5 bases and J dropped 1 base, with 15 bases sitting between them. CDR1 and CDR2 from the germline V gene are SEHNR and FQNEAQ (reference sequence). The CDR3 has 16 amino acids.